This T cell receptor beta chain comes out of a study of shared clonotypes between healthy human individuals. This clone was seen a single time. V lost 4 bases, J lost 4 bases, and 8 bases stayed unmatched. Germline CDR1 is SGHAT and CDR2 is FQDESV (reference sequence). This CDR3 contains 17 residues. TCRdb's copy holds only in-frame clones and misses some; the assay was immunoSEQ multiplex PCR. The data show roughly 530,000 clones, 90% to 96% seen once. The source is a woman younger than 45 in good health. The sequencing input was naive CD4+ T cells sorted from blood. The subset: CD45RA+ positively selected. The chain employs TRBV11-1 and TRBJ2-3, with TRBD2 matching 13 bases. The CDR3 spells CASSSSGLAGVADTQYF. CDR3 bases: TGTGCCAGCAGCTCCTCCGGACTAGCGGGAGTGGCAGATACGCAGTATTTT.